This TCR beta chain was retrieved from a study of cytomegalovirus exposure and HLA in healthy donors. Across the whole study: Drawn from HLA-typed donors, tens of millions of unique TCRs were held in an early data release.

With 60 Vbeta and 13 Jbeta primers, the PCR was carried out. Assay used: immunoSEQ multiplex PCR; TCRdb lists only in-frame clones, some missing. The sample has approximately 51,000 clones; the top ten hold 26%. Germline CDR1 and CDR2: GTSNPN and SVGIG (reference sequence). The CDR3 contains 15 residues. Trimming removed 7 bases from V and 0 bases from J, with 13 bases in between. This clonotype originated in a man aged 35-49 years in good health and CMV-seropositive. Sequenced input: PBMCs. V gene TRBV30 combines with J gene TRBJ2-6; D might be TRBD1 (5 bases). The CDR3 protein is CAFRRTLSGANVLTF. CDR3 bases: TGTGCCTTTCGACGGACACTCTCTGGGGCCAACGTCCTGACTTTC.